Presented here are 13 T cell receptor beta chains from one specimen sequenced in a study of immune cell composition in non-small cell lung cancer. Libraries were prepared by immunoSEQ multiplex PCR; TCRdb keeps only in-frame clonotypes and omits some of them. The data show around 10,000 clones, 70% to 85% seen once. The normal lung sample lay at least 3 cm, and maximally far, from the tumour. The sample comprised non-adjacent lung tissue. These receptors were obtained from a human donor with non-small cell lung cancer.

CDR3 in DNA: TGTGCCAGCAGTACAACTAGCGGGAACGCAGATACGCAGTATTTT. This translates into CASSTTSGNADTQYF. The rearrangement uses TRBV6-1 and TRBJ2-3; TRBD2 agrees at 10 bases. The V segment lost 5 bases and the J segment 4 bases; nucleotides outside the gene matches: 6. Germline V gene sequence: CDR1 MNHNS, CDR2 SASEGT. This CDR3 spans 15 amino acids.

By proportion, this clone is medium-sized. V and J are TRBV2 and TRBJ1-1; weak D call: TRBD1 (5 bases). The germline CDR1 and CDR2 sequences are SNHLY and FYNNEI. The CDR3 is made up of 11 amino acids. The V and J ends lost 2 bases and 10 bases respectively, with 8 bases between them. CDR3 in DNA: TGTGCCAGCAGTGAAACGGGGGGAGCTTTCTTT. It codes for CASSETGGAFF.

This clone qualifies as large. The chain carries TRBV6-1 and TRBJ1-2; TRBD1 matches at 7 bases. The germline V gene encodes CDR1 MNHNS and CDR2 SASEGT. J lost 5 bases, V lost 6 bases, and 12 bases had no gene match. The CDR3 is made up of 15 amino acids. CDR3 DNA: TGTGCCAGCAGAATGATTTGGTCGGGACAGTATGGCTACACCTTC. Protein product: CASRMIWSGQYGYTF.

This clone was counted a single time. This chain links TRBV5-5 with TRBJ2-1; 8 positions match TRBD1. The V gene end was trimmed by 4 bases and the J gene end by 8 bases; junction bases not matched to a gene: 8. CDR1 and CDR2 (germline): SGHKS, YYEKEE (reference sequence). This CDR3 has 14 amino acids. For the CDR3, the DNA is TGTGCCAGCAGCGCGGACAGGGTAATCGATGAGCAGTTCTTC. Residues: CASSADRVIDEQFF.

The chain couples TRBV11-2 to TRBJ1-2, with 10 bases that match TRBD1. There are 14 residues in the CDR3. Germline V CDR1 and CDR2: SGHAT, FQNNGV. V trimming: 5 bases; J trimming: 3 bases; junction bases outside the gene matches: 3. In DNA, the CDR3 is TGTGCCAGCAGCGCGACAGGGGGCCACTATGGCTACACCTTC. Residues: CASSATGGHYGYTF.

The chain links TRBV28 to TRBJ2-6, with D perhaps matching TRBD2 (5 bases). Trimming pared 2 bases from V and 4 bases from J, leaving 12 bases between. The CDR3 spans 16 residues. Germline values: CDR1 MDHEN, CDR2 SYDVKM. CDR3 residues: CASSLGPRAGANVLTF. As DNA, the CDR3 is TGTGCCAGCAGTTTAGGGCCGAGGGCCGGGGCCAACGTCCTGACTTTC.

The genes are TRBV15 and TRBJ1-6, with D uncertain. The length of the CDR3 is 15 residues. CDR1 is LNHNV and CDR2 is YYDKDF in the germline V gene (reference sequence). Trimming cost V 8 bases and J 9 bases, with 20 bases left between them. The CDR3 nucleotides read TGTGCCACCTCACCCCCCAGTAGGATCGGTTCACCCCTCCACTTT. Amino acid sequence: CATSPPSRIGSPLHF.

The chain recombines TRBV10-1 with TRBJ2-7; 10 bases match TRBD2. The V gene's germline CDR1 is WNHNN and CDR2 SYGVQD (reference sequence). This CDR3 region has 15 residues. V shed 1 base, J shed 6 bases, and the junction held 6 bases outside the gene matches. CDR3 protein: CASSEWASGSSEQYF. CDR3 DNA: TGCGCCAGCAGTGAGTGGGCTAGCGGGAGCTCCGAGCAGTACTTC.

V usage is TRBV5-1 and J usage is TRBJ1-5; no reliable D call. Trimming left V 0 bases short and J 1 base short, with 11 bases between. Looked up from germline, CDR1 is SGHRS and CDR2 is YFSETQ. The CDR3 is 16 amino acids. Written as DNA, the CDR3 is TGCGCCAGCAGCTTGGAGCCAAAGCCGAGCAATCAGCCCCAGCATTTT. It translates to CASSLEPKPSNQPQHF.

V usage is TRBV4-3 and J usage is TRBJ2-2, with D tentatively TRBD2 (5 bases). Trimming removed 0 bases at V and 8 bases at J, with 10 bases between. CDR1 is LGHNA, CDR2 YSLEER, per germline. This CDR3 has 14 amino acids. The CDR3 sequence: CASSQDRGVGELFF. In DNA form, the CDR3 reads TGCGCCAGCAGCCAAGATCGGGGAGTGGGGGAGCTGTTTTTT.

This rearrangement joins TRBV9 to TRBJ1-2; no definite D call. Germline-derived CDR1 and CDR2 are SGDLS and YYNGEE. Trimming took 2 bases from V and 6 from J, leaving 11 bases between them. There are 13 residues in the CDR3. Here the CDR3 DNA reads TGTGCCAGCAGCGTCCGCGGCGGTGATGGCTACACCTTC. Its protein is CASSVRGGDGYTF.

In this sample, this clone turned up a few times. This chain connects TRBV13 to TRBJ1-5, with D hard to call. The CDR3 sequence is 16 residues long. In germline, CDR1 is PRHDT, CDR2 FYEKMQ (reference sequence). V lost 0 bases to trimming and J lost 1 base, with 10 bases between them. The CDR3 DNA is TGTGCCAGCAGCTTAGGCGGAGGGAGAAGCAATCAGCCCCAGCATTTT. It translates to CASSLGGGRSNQPQHF. Supplemented by reference TRBV13 and TRBJ1-5, the full variable domain reads AAGVIQSPRHLIKEKRETATLKCYPIPRHDTVYWYQQGPGQDPQFLISFYEKMQSDKGSIPDRFSAQQFSDYHSELNMSSLELGDSALYFCASSLGGGRSNQPQHFGDGTRLSIL.

V and J are TRBV4-3 and TRBJ1-2; 10 positions agree with TRBD1. Per the germline V gene, CDR1 is LGHNA and CDR2 is YSLEER. Trimming took 0 bases from V and 5 from J; bases not matched to a gene: 3. The CDR3 totals 15 residues. CDR3 residues: CASSQEGQGLYGYTF. CDR3 in DNA: TGCGCCAGCAGCCAAGAGGGACAGGGGCTTTATGGCTACACCTTC.